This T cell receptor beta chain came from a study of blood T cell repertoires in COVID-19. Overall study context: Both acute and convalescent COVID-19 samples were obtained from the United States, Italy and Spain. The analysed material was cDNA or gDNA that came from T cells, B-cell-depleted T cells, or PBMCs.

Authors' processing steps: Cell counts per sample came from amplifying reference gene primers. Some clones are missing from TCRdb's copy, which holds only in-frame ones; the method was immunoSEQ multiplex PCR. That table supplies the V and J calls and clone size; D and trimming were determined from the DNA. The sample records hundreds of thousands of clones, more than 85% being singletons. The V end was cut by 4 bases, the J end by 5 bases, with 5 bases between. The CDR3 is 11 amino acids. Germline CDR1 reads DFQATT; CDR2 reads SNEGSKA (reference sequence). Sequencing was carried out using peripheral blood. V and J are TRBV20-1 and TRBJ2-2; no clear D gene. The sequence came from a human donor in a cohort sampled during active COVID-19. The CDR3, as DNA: TGCAGTGCTATCAAAACCGGGGAGCTGTTTTTT. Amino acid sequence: CSAIKTGELFF.